This T cell receptor (beta chain) was found in a study of cytomegalovirus exposure and HLA in healthy donors. PCR involved 60 Vbeta and 13 Jbeta primers. Clones were sequenced by immunoSEQ multiplex PCR, and TCRdb holds only the in-frame ones, with some missing. The repertoire holds roughly 200,000 clones, with around 80% as singletons. General study points: Most CMV-associated TCR beta chains appeared HLA-restricted in a later analysis. Using a false discovery rate of 0.05, a later analysis showed that around 16,000 TCR beta sequences were associated with HLA alleles.

V lost 1 base to trimming and J lost 2 bases; unmatched junction nucleotides: 3. Germline assignment: CDR1 MNHEY and CDR2 SMNVEV (reference sequence). The CDR3 has 16 residues. About this clone: The antigen is not known.

Sequencing was done on a sample of PBMCs. The chain has TRBV27 and TRBJ2-3, with 10 bases matching TRBD2. The sequence derives from a man aged 35-49 years in good health and CMV-seronegative. The CDR3 here is CASSLFTSGTTDTQYF. CDR3 sequence (DNA): TGTGCCAGCAGTTTATTTACTAGCGGGACCACAGATACGCAGTATTTT.